This T cell receptor (beta chain) was observed in a study of OX40 agonist ivuxolimab in advanced cancers. General notes on the study: Ivuxolimab, which targeted the costimulatory receptor OX40 (CD134), was an agonistic, fully human IgG2 monoclonal antibody. Intravenous ivuxolimab was administered to patients every 2 weeks at six dose levels: 0.01, 0.1, 0.3, 1.5, 3 and 10 mg/kg. Of the approximately 54 patients in dose escalation, about 20 had hepatocellular carcinoma, roughly 15 had melanoma, 9 had renal cell carcinoma and 9 had head and neck cancer. The dose-escalation cohort was 82.7% male with a mean age of about 58 years, ranging from about 20 to 85. Patients were allowed to have had prior anti-PD-1, anti-PD-L1 or anti-CTLA-4 therapy, and about 40% of the dose-escalation patients had been treated with checkpoint inhibitors. Partial responses were achieved by three dose-escalation patients, of whom one had hepatocellular carcinoma and two had cutaneous melanoma. The point of sequencing TCRbeta in the periphery was to test whether ivuxolimab changed TCR sequence diversity and drove clonal T-cell expansion. The monotherapy dose-escalation portion (N ≈ 57 patients) of the phase I ivuxolimab trial is reported in the paper.

For sequencing of the TCRbeta CDR3 region, genomic DNA was extracted from the sorted cells. The immunoSEQ Assay was used to sequence the TCRbeta CDR3 regions. The clones in this table, taken by TCRdb from immuneACCESS, are in-frame only. Not every clone is retained; where verified, under half of the shortfall comes from an unresolved V gene, and the cause of the rest is unknown. For this sample the table gives around 77,000 clones, of which 60% to 80% were detected only once. The ten largest account for roughly 5.4% of the sample. Comments on this clone: No antigen is known for it. Per-nucleotide qualities are absent, and no much larger clonotype sits a single base away.

Patients with a history of autoimmune disease or receiving systemic immunosuppression were excluded from the trial. Peripheral blood for TCR sequencing was drawn from every dose cohort at baseline, at cycle 4 day 1 and at cycle 7 day 1. Samples came from an open-label, multicenter, first-in-human phase I dose-escalation trial of ivuxolimab. The trial enrolled adults with locally advanced or metastatic head and neck squamous cell, hepatocellular, melanoma or renal cell carcinoma. Before TCR sequencing, CD4+ T cells and CD8+ T cells from peripheral blood were sorted into separate populations. The research as a whole found: The antigen specificity of the peripheral T cells that underwent clonal expansion was not determined. In the 0.1-3.0 mg/kg groups, partial responders had among the lowest normalized peripheral clonal expansion, particularly in CD8+ T cells. After ivuxolimab, more expanded clones were found on average in CD8+ T cells than in CD4+ T cells. At doses of 0.1 to 3.0 mg/kg, clonal expansion of both CD4+ and CD8+ T cells in blood was seen between baseline and week 6. Low levels of normalized T-cell clonal expansion were also shown by some nonresponding patients.

Inclusive of the bounding cysteine and phenylalanine, the CDR3 is 15 residues long. Of all the DNA, just the CDR3 is kept, 45 bases in frame from base 1. From V the trimming removes 4 bases and from J it removes 1 base, while the gene matches leave 6 bases of the junction unaccounted for. The germline V gene sets CDR1 to MNHEY and CDR2 to SVGAGI. The rearrangement combines TRBV6-5 with TRBJ1-1; the junction holds 7 bases that match TRBD1. The sequencing here drew on CD4+ or CD8+ T cells sorted from blood, taken in a trial of the OX40 agonist ivuxolimab. This clonotype originated in an adult with an advanced solid tumor such as melanoma, head and neck, liver or kidney cancer. The CDR3 corresponds to CASSSSTGKNTEAFF. The sequence in DNA is TGTGCCAGCAGTTCCTCGACAGGGAAGAACACTGAAGCTTTCTTT.